This T cell receptor (beta chain) stems from a study of post-analysis software for immune sequencing data. For the study at large: Included among the disease courses, which were recorded for the cohort, were relapsing-remitting, secondary progressive and progressive-relapsing multiple sclerosis.

Whole-study findings and limits: Same-batch preparations were strongly co-clustered by F measure. Versus controls, multiple sclerosis patients showed significantly lower diversity (normalized Chao1).

This clonotype was recorded many times. Its antigen is still unknown. Unique molecular identifiers had been added to the TCR beta cDNA libraries. A few hundred thousand cDNA molecules came from 1 to 10 million T cells. TCRdb independently ran MiXCR on the PCR reads; one entry per CDR3 protein. The repertoire consists of roughly 540,000 distinct CDR3 sequences, with approximately 34% occurring once and the leading ten covering 6%. This receptor was taken from a girl between 2 and 17 years old with multiple sclerosis. The sample consisted of blood.

CDR3 sequence: CASKYELQGYEQYF. The CDR3 nucleotides are TGTGCCAGCAAATACGAGCTCCAGGGTTACGAGCAGTACTTC. This rearrangement joins TRBV6-6 to TRBJ2-7; maybe TRBD1 (5 bases). Germline V lookup: CDR1 MNHNY, CDR2 SVGAGI (reference sequence). CDR3 length: 14 amino acids. Trimming shortened V by 7 bases and J by 4 bases, and 17 bases separated the two germline ends.